This T cell receptor (beta chain) was documented in a study of cytomegalovirus exposure and HLA in healthy donors. The PCR contained 60 Vbeta and 13 Jbeta primers. Methods used by the authors: Roughly 80 million unique TCR beta chains, 8.5 million to 14 million shared, were counted in a later analysis. This table comes from immunoSEQ multiplex PCR, and its TCRdb copy is limited to in-frame clones, with some not included. The V and J calls and clone size are taken from that table; D and trimming were inferred from the DNA. Of around 97,000 clones in the sample, about a tenth were seen once. The TCR sequence derives from a man aged 45 to 65 in good health and CMV-seropositive. What was sequenced was PBMCs.

The CDR3 protein is CASSQPPGQGLKDQYF. CDR3 bases: TGTGCCAGCAGCCAACCCCCGGGACAGGGGCTAAAAGACCAGTACTTC. The chain employs TRBV5-4 and TRBJ2-5, with TRBD1 identical over 10 bases. Per germline, CDR1 SGHNT and CDR2 YYREEE (reference sequence). This CDR3 has 16 amino acids. Trimming took 4 bases from V and 10 from J; bases not matched to a gene: 16.